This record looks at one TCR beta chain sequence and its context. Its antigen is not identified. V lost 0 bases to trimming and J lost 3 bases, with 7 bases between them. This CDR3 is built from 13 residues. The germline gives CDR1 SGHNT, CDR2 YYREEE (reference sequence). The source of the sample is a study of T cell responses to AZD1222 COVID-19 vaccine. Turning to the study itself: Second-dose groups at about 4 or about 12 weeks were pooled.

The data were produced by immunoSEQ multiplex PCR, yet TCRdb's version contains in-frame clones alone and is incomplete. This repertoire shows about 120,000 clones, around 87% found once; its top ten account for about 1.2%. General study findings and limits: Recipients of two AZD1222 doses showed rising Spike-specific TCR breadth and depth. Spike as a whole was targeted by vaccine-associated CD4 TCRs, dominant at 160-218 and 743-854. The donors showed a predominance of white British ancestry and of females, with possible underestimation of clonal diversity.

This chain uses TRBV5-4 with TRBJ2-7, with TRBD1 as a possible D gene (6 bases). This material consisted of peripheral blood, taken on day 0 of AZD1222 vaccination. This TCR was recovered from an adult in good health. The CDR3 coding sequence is TGTGCCAGCAGCTTGGGACAGGACTACGAGCAGTACTTC. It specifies CASSLGQDYEQYF.